The 30 T cell receptor beta chains listed next were all sequenced from one sample in a study of tissue T cells after allogeneic stem cell transplantation (dated by TCRdb to the early 2020s). Interpreted using the paper, the time point label stands for: mouse harvest day 14 after allogeneic transplant. Mouse grafts consisting of 10^7 T-cell-depleted bone marrow cells combined with 10^6 splenic CD5+ T cells were administered by tail vein injection. The library was made by the immunoSEQ multiplex PCR assay. In TCRdb, the immuneACCESS table is reduced to in-frame sequences with V and J assigned. These tables do not hold every clone; where another copy was compared, an unresolved V gene accounts for under half, and the others remain unexplained. For this sample there are roughly 6,000 clones; around 48% appear just once. Over 30% of the sample comes from the top ten. Sample: gut tissue. These receptors came from a female BALB/c mouse given C57BL/6 T cells with graft-versus-host disease after an allogeneic hematopoietic cell transplant.

For this clone: Mouse germline and gene names are used. With the read ending 1 residue before the CDR3 end, the germline J gene is used to fill in that end. The chain recombines TRBV1 with TRBJ2-2; D ambiguous. The CDR3 has 12 amino acids. Trimming took 3 bases from V and 3 from J, leaving 2 bases between them. The germline CDR1 and CDR2 sequences are NSQYPW and LRSPGD (reference sequence). CDR3 DNA (partial): TGCACCTGCAGTGCTGACACCGGGCAGCTCTAC. Translation: CTCSADTGQLY. The CDR3, in full, reads CTCSADTGQLYF.

This clone was seen a handful of times. Germline and genes: mouse. The read comes to an end 1 residue before the CDR3 does, leaving the germline J gene to fill in the end. The chain has TRBV16 and TRBJ1-2; weak D call: TRBD1 (6 bases). V lost 2 bases and J 4 bases, leaving 11 bases between the germline ends. The CDR3 sequence is 14 residues long. CDR1 and CDR2 from the germline V gene are SGHSA and FRNQAP. CDR3 DNA, as far as it was read: TGTGCAAGCAGCTTATGGGGGCCCGGCTCCGACTACACC. Protein: CASSLWGPGSDYT. The whole CDR3 is CASSLWGPGSDYTF.

This clone is medium-sized within its sample. Mouse names are used for the genes. The read ends 1 residue early relative to the CDR3; the germline J gene fills the gap. The chain couples TRBV16 to TRBJ2-5; D is ambiguous. The V gene lost 1 base and the J gene lost 3 bases, with 5 bases spanning the gap. The CDR3 has 13 residues. Looked up from germline, CDR1 is SGHSA and CDR2 is FRNQAP. The covered CDR3 bases are TGTGCAAGCAGCTTAGTTGGGCAAGACACCCAGTAC. Translation gives CASSLVGQDTQY. The CDR3 in its entirety is CASSLVGQDTQYF.

As concerns this clone: Germline and genes: mouse. Read coverage stops 1 residue before the CDR3 terminus; the germline J gene supplies the remainder. The V call is TRBV16, the J call TRBJ2-1; 7 nucleotides match TRBD2. The germline V gene encodes CDR1 SGHSA and CDR2 FRNQAP. The CDR3 is 15 residues long. Trimming cost V 1 base and J 4 bases; bases outside gene matches: 4. The CDR3 is CASSLGGGRYAEQFF. CDR3 DNA, as far as it was read: TGTGCAAGCAGCTTAGGGGGGGGGAGGTATGCTGAGCAGTTC.

Comments on this clone: Genes here carry mouse names. The read ends 1 residue early relative to the CDR3; the germline J gene fills the gap. The chain couples TRBV26 to TRBJ2-4; TRBD2 agrees at 8 bases. V dropped 2 bases and J dropped 3; count of bases not matched to a gene: 4. This CDR3 is built from 15 residues. Germline V gene data show CDR1 as KGHPV and CDR2 as FQNQEV (reference sequence). Partial CDR3 DNA: TGTGCCAGCAGTCTGGGGGGGGGCGCCCAAAACACCTTGTAC. Its protein is CASSLGGGAQNTLY. The full CDR3 protein reads CASSLGGGAQNTLYF.

Regarding this clone: All gene names here are mouse names. The sequenced fragment ends 1 residue before the CDR3 boundary, so the rest is inferred from the germline J gene. The rearrangement links TRBV12-2 to TRBJ2-4; 9 nucleotides match TRBD2. CDR1 and CDR2 from the germline V gene are SGHLS and HYDKME. Trimming took 4 bases from V and 7 from J; bases not matched to a gene: 8. The length of the CDR3 is 14 residues. The CDR3 loop is CASSPTGGEYTLYF. Partial CDR3 DNA: TGTGCCAGCTCCCCGACTGGGGGAGAGTACACCTTGTAC.

Concerning this clone itself: Gene names are mouse gene names. The read ends 1 residue before the CDR3 terminus; that terminus is restored from the germline J gene. The gene calls are TRBV26 and TRBJ1-1, with D uncertain. V lost 1 base and J lost 0, with 6 bases in between. Germline loops: CDR1 KGHPV, CDR2 FQNQEV (reference sequence). The CDR3 runs 14 residues. This CDR3 is CASSLYQPNTEVFF. The sequenced CDR3 bases are TGTGCCAGCAGTCTGTATCAACCAAACACAGAAGTCTTC.

This clone was counted a few times. The listed genes are named as in mouse. The CDR3 end falls 1 residue outside the read, so it is completed with the germline J gene. V usage is TRBV2 and J usage is TRBJ2-2; D perhaps matches TRBD1 (5 bases). V was pared by 3 bases and J by 0 bases, with 8 bases between. The CDR3 has 15 amino acids. CDR1 is LGHNA and CDR2 is YSYQKL in the germline V gene. The sequenced CDR3 bases are TGTGCCAGCAGCCAGACAGTTGCAAACACCGGGCAGCTCTAC. Amino acids: CASSQTVANTGQLY. The whole CDR3 is CASSQTVANTGQLYF.

This clone was detected only once. Mouse names are used for the genes. The read ends 1 residue shy of where the CDR3 ends; the end is completed using the germline J gene. This chain joins TRBV14 and TRBJ1-1; possible D gene TRBD1, 6 bases. The CDR3 covers 14 residues. V was shortened by 1 base and J by 1 base, with 8 bases between the two germline ends. Looked up from germline, CDR1 is SGHDT and CDR2 is FRDEAV. The CDR3 here is CASSFGGRNTEVFF. CDR3 DNA, as far as it was read: TGTGCCAGCAGTTTCGGGGGGCGGAACACAGAAGTCTTC.

To note about this clone: Gene names and germline refer to mouse. The read terminates 1 residue before the CDR3 end, so the remaining end is supplied by the germline J gene. The V call is TRBV13-1, the J call TRBJ1-4; 8 bases line up with TRBD1. Germline V gene lookup returns CDR1 NSHNY and CDR2 SYGAGN. This CDR3 region has 13 residues. V was pared by 6 bases and J by 7 bases, with 5 bases of the junction left unmatched. CDR3 sequence reads: CASTGGAGERLFF. The DNA read from the CDR3 is TGTGCCAGCACAGGGGGCGCGGGCGAAAGATTATTT.

Remarks on this clone: Genes here carry mouse names. Sequencing ends 1 residue short of the CDR3 end; the germline J gene provides the rest. J is TRBJ1-2 and V is TRBV13-3, with unresolved D. V was trimmed by 1 base and J by 0 bases, leaving 7 bases between them. Germline V gives CDR1 NNHDY, CDR2 SYVADS. CDR3 length equals 14 residues. The sequenced part of the CDR3 DNA is TGTGCCAGCAGTGATCCCCACACAAACTCCGACTACACC. Its protein is CASSDPHTNSDYT. The full CDR3 is CASSDPHTNSDYTF.

With respect to this clone: Mouse gene names apply. The read finishes 1 residue shy of the CDR3 end, and the germline J gene is used to complete it. The chain combines TRBV15 with TRBJ2-3; 11 positions agree with TRBD2. The CDR3 length is 14 residues. Per the germline V gene, CDR1 is SGHND and CDR2 is FRSKSL. V dropped 6 bases and J dropped 5; count of bases not matched to a gene: 4. The DNA read from the CDR3 is TGTGCCAGCAGACTGGGGGGGCTTGGAGAAACGCTGTAT. Translated, it gives CASRLGGLGETLY. The CDR3 in its entirety is CASRLGGLGETLYF.

Note on this clone: The listed genes are named as in mouse. The read terminates 1 residue before the CDR3 end, so the remaining end is supplied by the germline J gene. This sequence joins TRBV13-2 and TRBJ2-1, with 11 bases lining up with TRBD2. Unmatched junction bases numbered 0, after V lost 0 bases and J lost 7 bases. The CDR3 sequence is 14 residues long. Germline V gene lookup returns CDR1 NNHNN and CDR2 SYGAGS (reference sequence). The CDR3 DNA, read in part, is TGTGCCAGCGGTGATGGACTGGGGGGGGCTGAGCAGTTC. Its translation: CASGDGLGGAEQF. The entire CDR3 is CASGDGLGGAEQFF.

About this clone itself: Gene names and germline refer to mouse. The CDR3 goes on 1 residue after the read ends, and that part is filled in from the germline J gene. V and J are TRBV3 and TRBJ2-4; possibly TRBD2 for D (5 bases). Between the trimmed V and J ends, which lost 5 bases and 0 bases, there was a span of 6 bases. Germline V gives CDR1 SNHLY, CDR2 FYNGKV (reference sequence). The CDR3 extends over 13 amino acids. The CDR3 spells CASSGLSQNTLYF. Partial CDR3 DNA: TGTGCCAGCAGCGGACTTAGTCAAAACACCTTGTAC.

On this clone itself: Genes here carry mouse names. Read sequence stops 1 residue before the CDR3 end, and the germline J gene provides the missing end. The V and J genes are TRBV13-3 and TRBJ1-1, with 7 bases lining up with TRBD1. J lost 3 bases, V lost 4 bases, and 0 bases had no gene match. CDR1 is NNHDY and CDR2 is SYVADS in the germline V gene. The CDR3 has 12 residues. The sequenced part of the CDR3 DNA is TGTGCCAGCAGTACAGGGGACACAGAAGTCTTC. Amino acid sequence: CASSTGDTEVF. The entire CDR3 sequence reads CASSTGDTEVFF.

The sample holds one count of this clone. Gene names are the mouse ones. The read terminates 1 residue ahead of where the CDR3 ends, so the germline J gene completes it. The rearrangement uses TRBV12-1 and TRBJ2-1; TRBD2 agrees at 8 bases. The trim removed 4 bases at V and 9 bases at J, leaving 10 bases unmatched. The CDR3 totals 14 residues. The germline V gene has CDR1 SGHSN and CDR2 HYEKVE. The CDR3 loop reads CASSTGGRRVEQFF. The part of the CDR3 DNA that was read is TGTGCCAGCTCAACTGGGGGCCGACGGGTTGAGCAGTTC.

Regarding this clone: Any gene name here is a mouse gene name. The observed sequence ends 1 residue before the CDR3 terminus, with the missing tail filled in from the germline J gene. The chain links TRBV12-2 to TRBJ1-1, with 8 positions matching TRBD1. This CDR3 is built from 13 residues. V was clipped by 4 bases and J by 3 bases; unmatched bases: 3. CDR1 and CDR2 from the germline V gene are SGHLS and HYDKME. The part of the CDR3 DNA that was read is TGTGCCAGCTCACACAGGGGGGACACAGAAGTCTTC. It translates to CASSHRGDTEVF. The CDR3, in full, reads CASSHRGDTEVFF.

Of note for this clone: Genes here carry mouse names. Read coverage stops 1 residue before the CDR3 terminus; the germline J gene supplies the remainder. V usage is TRBV13-2 and J usage is TRBJ2-5; D is possibly TRBD1 (6 bases). This CDR3 is 13 amino acids long. Trimming shortened V by 2 bases and J by 4 bases, and 8 bases separated the two germline ends. Looked up from germline, CDR1 is NNHNN and CDR2 is SYGAGS (reference sequence). The CDR3 DNA, read in part, is TGTGCCAGCGGTGACAGGGGTGAAGACACCCAGTAC. Protein: CASGDRGEDTQY. The CDR3 reads in full as CASGDRGEDTQYF.

A remark on this clone: These gene names are mouse names. The read gets to within 1 residue of the CDR3 end, and the germline J gene fills in the rest. The chain has TRBV5 and TRBJ1-1; D perhaps matches TRBD1 (5 bases). Per the germline V gene, CDR1 is LGHNA and CDR2 is YNLKQL (reference sequence). The CDR3 length is 12 residues. V lost 4 bases, J lost 11 bases, and 14 bases lay in between. The part of the CDR3 DNA that was read is TGTGCCAGCAGCCCCGGGGGGGAGGAGGTCTTC. Residues: CASSPGGEEVF. The entire CDR3 protein reads CASSPGGEEVFF.

Comment on this clone: Mouse germline and gene names are used. The read falls 1 residue short of the CDR3 end, and the missing part is taken from the germline J gene. The J gene is TRBJ1-1, the V gene TRBV26; no definite D call. V lost 2 bases and J 0 bases, leaving 4 bases between the germline ends. The germline CDR1 and CDR2 sequences are KGHPV and FQNQEV (reference sequence). The CDR3 is 13 residues long. CDR3 bases read: TGTGCCAGCAGTCTGACAGCAAACACAGAAGTCTTC. Residues: CASSLTANTEVF. The entire CDR3 protein reads CASSLTANTEVFF.

The table lists this clone with a few counts. Germline and genes here are mouse. The read terminates 1 residue before the CDR3 end, so the remaining end is supplied by the germline J gene. The V and J genes are TRBV16 and TRBJ2-7; tentatively, D is TRBD1 or TRBD2 (5 bases each). The CDR3 is 13 residues long. Germline V gene lookup returns CDR1 SGHSA and CDR2 FRNQAP. V was shortened by 3 bases and J by 7 bases, with 13 bases between the two germline ends. The sequenced CDR3 bases are TGTGCAAGCAGCTTTCTCGGGGGTGGCGAACAGTAC. Amino acids: CASSFLGGGEQY. The whole CDR3 protein is CASSFLGGGEQYF.

This clone was detected only a few times. Genes here carry mouse names. The read falls 1 residue short of the CDR3 end, and the missing part is taken from the germline J gene. The chain uses TRBV26 and TRBJ2-3; 8 bases align to TRBD2. V was pared by 0 bases and J by 1 base, with 3 bases of the junction left unmatched. Germline V CDR1 and CDR2: KGHPV, FQNQEV (reference sequence). The CDR3 is made up of 16 amino acids. Partial CDR3 DNA: TGTGCCAGCAGTCTGTCCGGCTGGGGGGGTGCAGAAACGCTGTAT. This codes for CASSLSGWGGAETLY. The whole CDR3 reads CASSLSGWGGAETLYF.

As concerns this clone: Each gene name is a mouse one. The read stops 1 residue short of the end of the CDR3; the missing end is completed from the germline J gene. The chain is built from TRBV26 and TRBJ2-2; D possibly corresponds to TRBD1 (6 bases). This CDR3 contains 14 residues. Germline-derived CDR1 and CDR2 are KGHPV and FQNQEV (reference sequence). Trimming took 2 bases from V and 2 from J, leaving 6 bases between them. CDR3 DNA (partial): TGTGCCAGCAGTCTGACAGGGAACACCGGGCAGCTCTAC. Protein: CASSLTGNTGQLY. The complete CDR3 protein is CASSLTGNTGQLYF.

A remark on this clone: Germline and genes: mouse. Read coverage stops 1 residue before the CDR3 terminus; the germline J gene supplies the remainder. The chain carries TRBV3 and TRBJ2-3, with a weak D call TRBD1 (5 bases). Trimming took 6 bases from V and 5 from J, leaving 9 bases between them. The CDR3 runs 12 residues. Germline CDR1 SNHLY, CDR2 FYNGKV (reference sequence). CDR3 loop: CASRSGKETLYF. The CDR3 bases that were read are TGTGCCAGCAGATCAGGGAAAGAAACGCTGTAT.

As concerns this clone: Gene names are the mouse ones. Read sequence stops 1 residue before the CDR3 end, and the germline J gene provides the missing end. This rearrangement joins TRBV16 to TRBJ1-3, with TRBD1 identical over 10 bases. CDR3 length: 17 amino acids. V dropped 5 bases and J dropped 0; count of bases not matched to a gene: 7. CDR1 and CDR2 (germline): SGHSA, FRNQAP. CDR3 bases read: TGTGCAAGCAGCCCCCCGGGACAGGGGAATTCTGGAAATACGCTCTAT. Its protein is CASSPPGQGNSGNTLY. The complete CDR3 sequence is CASSPPGQGNSGNTLYF. The variable domain in full, completed from reference TRBV16 and TRBJ1-3, reads NAGVIQTPRHKVTGKGQEATLWCEPISGHSAVFWYRQTIVQGLEFLTYFRNQAPIDDSGMPKERFSAQMPNQSHSTLKIQSTQPQDSAVYLCASSPPGQGNSGNTLYFGEGSRLIVV.

On this clone: Gene names and germline refer to mouse. The read gets to within 1 residue of the CDR3 end, and the germline J gene fills in the rest. This chain links TRBV3 with TRBJ2-3; D perhaps matches TRBD2 (5 bases). The CDR3 is made up of 15 amino acids. The V end was cut by 2 bases, the J end by 0 bases, with 9 bases between. The V gene's germline CDR1 is SNHLY and CDR2 FYNGKV (reference sequence). CDR3 protein: CASSLFLGSAETLYF. CDR3 DNA (partial): TGTGCCAGCAGCTTATTCCTGGGTAGTGCAGAAACGCTGTAT.

This clone was picked up a small number of times. Genes here carry mouse names. Read data end 1 residue before the CDR3 end; the end is taken from the germline J gene. V is TRBV26 and J is TRBJ2-1; no firm D call. CDR1 and CDR2 (germline): KGHPV, FQNQEV (reference sequence). With 4 bases removed from V and 2 bases from J, the gap between germline ends came to 6 bases. This CDR3 comprises 13 residues. The chain's CDR3 is CASSQAHYAEQFF. The CDR3 bases that were read are TGTGCCAGCAGTCAGGCTCACTATGCTGAGCAGTTC.

In this sample, this clone turned up a few times. Gene names and germline refer to mouse. The sequenced fragment ends 1 residue before the CDR3 boundary, so the rest is inferred from the germline J gene. The genes are TRBV17 and TRBJ2-5, with D uncertain. The length of the CDR3 is 12 residues. Trimming took 5 bases from V and 0 from J, leaving 3 bases between them. Germline CDR1 MNHDT, CDR2 YYDKIL. CDR3 DNA, as far as it was read: TGTGCTAGCAGTTATAACCAAGACACCCAGTAC. This sequence encodes CASSYNQDTQY. In full, the CDR3 reads CASSYNQDTQYF.

This clone was counted between two and nine times. Gene names are the mouse ones. The read falls 1 residue short of the CDR3 end, and the missing part is taken from the germline J gene. The chain combines TRBV26 with TRBJ2-7; no definite D call. The CDR3 length is 13 residues. Germline CDR1 and CDR2: KGHPV and FQNQEV (reference sequence). V was shortened by 0 bases and J by 4 bases, with 7 bases between the two germline ends. CDR3 region: CASSLSGQYEQYF. Incomplete CDR3 DNA: TGTGCCAGCAGTCTGTCGGGTCAGTATGAACAGTAC.

About this clone itself: The gene names here belong to mouse. The read finishes 1 residue shy of the CDR3 end, and the germline J gene is used to complete it. The chain employs TRBV26 and TRBJ2-1, with D uncertain. The germline gives CDR1 KGHPV, CDR2 FQNQEV (reference sequence). The CDR3 covers 13 residues. The V gene lost 3 bases and the J gene lost 1 base, with 4 bases spanning the gap. The CDR3 protein is CASSLRNYAEQFF. The part of the CDR3 DNA that was read is TGTGCCAGCAGTCTCCGAAACTATGCTGAGCAGTTC.